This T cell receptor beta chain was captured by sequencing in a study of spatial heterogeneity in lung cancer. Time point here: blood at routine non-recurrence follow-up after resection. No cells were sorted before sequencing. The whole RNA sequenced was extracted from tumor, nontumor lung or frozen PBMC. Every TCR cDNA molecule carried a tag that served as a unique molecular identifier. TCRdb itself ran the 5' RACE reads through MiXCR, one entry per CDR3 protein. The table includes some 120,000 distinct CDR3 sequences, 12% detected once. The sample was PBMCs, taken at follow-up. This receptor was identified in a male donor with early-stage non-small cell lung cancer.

DNA of the CDR3: TGTGCCAGCAGTCCCCGGGGACAACAGTACTTC. Translated, it gives CASSPRGQQYF. The chain is built from TRBV6-2 or TRBV6-3 and TRBJ2-5; possibly TRBD1 for D (6 bases). Trimming removed 5 bases from V and 11 bases from J, with 12 bases in between. Germline V lookup: CDR1 MNHEY, CDR2 SVGEGT. The CDR3 length is 11 residues.